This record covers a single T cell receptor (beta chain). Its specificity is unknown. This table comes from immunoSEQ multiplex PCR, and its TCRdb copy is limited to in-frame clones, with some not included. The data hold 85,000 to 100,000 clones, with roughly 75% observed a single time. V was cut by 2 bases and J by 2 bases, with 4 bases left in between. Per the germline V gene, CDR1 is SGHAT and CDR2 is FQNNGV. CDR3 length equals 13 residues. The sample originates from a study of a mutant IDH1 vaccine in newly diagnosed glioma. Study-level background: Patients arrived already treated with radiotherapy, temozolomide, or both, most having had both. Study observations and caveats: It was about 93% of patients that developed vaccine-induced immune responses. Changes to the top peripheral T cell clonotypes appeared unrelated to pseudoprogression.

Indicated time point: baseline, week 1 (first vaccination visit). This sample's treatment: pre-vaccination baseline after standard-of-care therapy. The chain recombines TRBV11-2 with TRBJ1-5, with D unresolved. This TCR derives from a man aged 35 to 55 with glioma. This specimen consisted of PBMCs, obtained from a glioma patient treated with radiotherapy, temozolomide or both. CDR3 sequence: CASSLNGNQPQHF. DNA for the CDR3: TGTGCCAGCAGCTTAAATGGCAATCAGCCCCAGCATTTT.